The T cell receptor (beta chain) described here comes from a study of T cell repertoires in cytomegalovirus infection. Study overall: Epitope selection comprised recently identified HLA-C-restricted CMV epitopes and well-studied HLA-B-restricted CMV epitopes.

Comment on this clonotype: Its antigen is still unknown.

The CDR3 runs to 13 residues. V lost 6 bases and J lost 5; bases outside the gene matches: 4. Germline CDR1 MNHEY, CDR2 SVGAGI. MiXCR, run by TCRdb on the reads, gives a single entry per CDR3 protein. The sample shows hundreds of thousands of distinct CDR3 sequences, 30% to 35% of them seen only once. This sequence originates from a human donor in good health (CMV status not recorded). Some clones in this sample may be carry-over from other donors' samples. J is TRBJ1-1 and V is TRBV6-5; 9 bases match TRBD1. The specimen comprised cultured CD8+ T cells from PBMCs, sampled from culture after CMV antigen stimulation. The CDR3, as DNA: TGTGCCAGCAGAACAGGGGGCCTGACTGAAGCTTTCTTT. Its translation is CASRTGGLTEAFF.